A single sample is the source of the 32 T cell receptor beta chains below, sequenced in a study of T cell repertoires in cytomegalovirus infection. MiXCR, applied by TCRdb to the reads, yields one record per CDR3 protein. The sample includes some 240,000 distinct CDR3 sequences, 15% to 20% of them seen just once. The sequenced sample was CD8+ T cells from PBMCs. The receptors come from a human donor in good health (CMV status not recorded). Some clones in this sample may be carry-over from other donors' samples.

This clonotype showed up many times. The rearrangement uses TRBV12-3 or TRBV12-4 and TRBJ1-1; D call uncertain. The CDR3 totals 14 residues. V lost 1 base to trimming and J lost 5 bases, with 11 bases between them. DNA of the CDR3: TGTGCCAGCAGTTTAGGGTCACGTGGTACTGAAGCTTTCTTT. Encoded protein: CASSLGSRGTEAFF.

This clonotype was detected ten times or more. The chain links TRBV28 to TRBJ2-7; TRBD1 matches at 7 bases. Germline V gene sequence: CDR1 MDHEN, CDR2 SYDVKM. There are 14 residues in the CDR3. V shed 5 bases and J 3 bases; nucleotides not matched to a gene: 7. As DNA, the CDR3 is TGTGCCAGCAGTCCTGGGACAGATCTCTACGAGCAGTACTTC. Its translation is CASSPGTDLYEQYF.

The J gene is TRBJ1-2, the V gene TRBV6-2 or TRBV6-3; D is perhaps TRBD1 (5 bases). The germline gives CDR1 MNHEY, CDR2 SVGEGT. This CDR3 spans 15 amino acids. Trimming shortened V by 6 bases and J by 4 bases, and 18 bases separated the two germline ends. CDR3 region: CASRKTGITSYGYTF. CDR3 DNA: TGTGCCAGCAGAAAAACAGGAATTACTAGCTATGGCTACACCTTC.

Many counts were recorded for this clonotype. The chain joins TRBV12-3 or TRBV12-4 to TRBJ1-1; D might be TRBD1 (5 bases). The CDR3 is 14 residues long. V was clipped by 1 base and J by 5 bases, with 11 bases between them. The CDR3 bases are TGTGCCAGCAGTTTAGGCGGGGGAGGGACTGAAGCTTTCTTT. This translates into CASSLGGGGTEAFF.

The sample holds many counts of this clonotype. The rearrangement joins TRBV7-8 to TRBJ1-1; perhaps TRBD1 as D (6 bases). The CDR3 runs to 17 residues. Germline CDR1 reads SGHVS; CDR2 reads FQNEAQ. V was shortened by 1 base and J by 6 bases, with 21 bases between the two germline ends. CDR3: CASSLEGGSVTWAEAFF. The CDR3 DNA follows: TGTGCCAGCAGCTTAGAAGGGGGTTCCGTAACTTGGGCTGAAGCTTTCTTT.

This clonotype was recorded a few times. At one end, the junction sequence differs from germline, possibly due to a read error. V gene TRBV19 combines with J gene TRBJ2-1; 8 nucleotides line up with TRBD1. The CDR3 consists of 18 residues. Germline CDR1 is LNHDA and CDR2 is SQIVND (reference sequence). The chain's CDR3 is CTSSIAPFDRGTYNEQFF. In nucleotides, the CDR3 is TGTACCAGTAGTATAGCCCCCTTCGACAGGGGAACCTACAATGAGCAGTTCTTC.

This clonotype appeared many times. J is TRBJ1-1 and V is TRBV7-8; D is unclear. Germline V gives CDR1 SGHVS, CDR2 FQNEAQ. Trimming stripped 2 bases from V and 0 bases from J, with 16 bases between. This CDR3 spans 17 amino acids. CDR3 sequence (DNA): TGTGCCAGCAGCTTACCGCCGGCAGGCAATGTGAACACTGAAGCTTTCTTT. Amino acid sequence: CASSLPPAGNVNTEAFF.

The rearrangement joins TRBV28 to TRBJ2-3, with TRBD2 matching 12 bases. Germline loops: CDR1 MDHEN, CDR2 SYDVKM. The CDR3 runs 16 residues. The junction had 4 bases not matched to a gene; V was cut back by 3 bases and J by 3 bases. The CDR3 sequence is CASSFTTSGGTDTQYF. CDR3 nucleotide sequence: TGTGCCAGCAGTTTTACGACTAGCGGGGGTACAGATACGCAGTATTTT.

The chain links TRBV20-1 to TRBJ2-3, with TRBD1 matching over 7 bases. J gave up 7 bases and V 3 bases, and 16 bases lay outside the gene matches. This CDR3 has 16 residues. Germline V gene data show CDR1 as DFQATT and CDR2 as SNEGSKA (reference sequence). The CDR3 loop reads CSARVTGAGDTYTQYF. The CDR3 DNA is TGCAGTGCTAGGGTAACAGGGGCCGGAGACACGTATACGCAGTATTTT.

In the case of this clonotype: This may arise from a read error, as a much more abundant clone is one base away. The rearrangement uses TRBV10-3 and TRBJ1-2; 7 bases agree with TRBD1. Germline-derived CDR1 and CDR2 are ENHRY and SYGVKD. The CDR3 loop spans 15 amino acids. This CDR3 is CAINEKSGDRWCYTF. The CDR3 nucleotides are TGTGCCATCAATGAGAAGTCCGGGGACAGATGGTGCTACACCTTC.

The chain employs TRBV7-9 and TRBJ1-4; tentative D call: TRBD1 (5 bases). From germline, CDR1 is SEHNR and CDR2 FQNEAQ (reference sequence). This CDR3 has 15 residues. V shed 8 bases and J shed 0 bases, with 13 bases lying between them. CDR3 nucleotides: TGTGCCAGCGGGGCTATGATCACAACTAATGAAAAACTGTTTTTT. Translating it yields CASGAMITTNEKLFF.

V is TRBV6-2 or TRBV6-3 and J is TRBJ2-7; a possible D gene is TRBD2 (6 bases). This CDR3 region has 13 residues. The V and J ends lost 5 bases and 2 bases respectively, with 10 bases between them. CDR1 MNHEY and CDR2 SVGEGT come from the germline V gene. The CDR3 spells CASSRLGTYEQYF. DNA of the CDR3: TGTGCCAGCAGTCGACTAGGCACCTACGAGCAGTACTTC.

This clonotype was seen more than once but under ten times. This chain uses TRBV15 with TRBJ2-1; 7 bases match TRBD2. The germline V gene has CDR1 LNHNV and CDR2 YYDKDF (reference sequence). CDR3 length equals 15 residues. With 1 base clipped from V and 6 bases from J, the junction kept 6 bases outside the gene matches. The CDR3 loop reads CATSRGGGGGNEQFF. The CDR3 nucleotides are TGTGCCACCAGCAGAGGTGGCGGGGGAGGCAATGAGCAGTTCTTC.

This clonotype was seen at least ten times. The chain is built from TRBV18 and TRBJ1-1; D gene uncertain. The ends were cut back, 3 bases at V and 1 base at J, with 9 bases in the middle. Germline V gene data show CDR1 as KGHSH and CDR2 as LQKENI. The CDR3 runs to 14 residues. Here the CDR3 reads CASSPSSGNTEAFF. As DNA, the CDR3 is TGTGCCAGCTCACCTTCTTCGGGGAACACTGAAGCTTTCTTT.

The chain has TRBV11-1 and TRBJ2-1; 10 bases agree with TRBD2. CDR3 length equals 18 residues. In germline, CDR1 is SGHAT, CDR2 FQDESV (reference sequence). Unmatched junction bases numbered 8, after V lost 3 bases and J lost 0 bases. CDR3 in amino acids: CASSFELAGPSSYNEQFF. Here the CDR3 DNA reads TGTGCCAGCAGCTTTGAACTAGCGGGGCCAAGCTCCTACAATGAGCAGTTCTTC.

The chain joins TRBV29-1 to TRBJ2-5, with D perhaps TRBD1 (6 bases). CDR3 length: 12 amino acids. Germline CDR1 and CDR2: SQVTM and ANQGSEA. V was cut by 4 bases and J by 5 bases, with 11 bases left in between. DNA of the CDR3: TGCAGCGTTGTTTCAGGGGAGGAGACCCAGTACTTC. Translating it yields CSVVSGEETQYF. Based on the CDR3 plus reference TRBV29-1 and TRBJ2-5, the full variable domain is SAVISQKPSRDICQRGTSLTIQCQVDSQVTMMFWYRQQPGQSLTLIATANQGSEATYESGFVIDKFPISRPNLTFSTLTVSNMSPEDSSIYLCSVVSGEETQYFGPGTRLLVL.

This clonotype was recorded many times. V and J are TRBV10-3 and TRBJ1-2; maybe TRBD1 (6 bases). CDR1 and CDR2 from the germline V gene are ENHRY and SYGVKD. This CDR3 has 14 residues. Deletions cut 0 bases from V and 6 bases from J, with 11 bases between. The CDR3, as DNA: TGTGCCATCAGTGAGTCGGGGGCCAGGGATGGCTACACCTTC. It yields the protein CAISESGARDGYTF.

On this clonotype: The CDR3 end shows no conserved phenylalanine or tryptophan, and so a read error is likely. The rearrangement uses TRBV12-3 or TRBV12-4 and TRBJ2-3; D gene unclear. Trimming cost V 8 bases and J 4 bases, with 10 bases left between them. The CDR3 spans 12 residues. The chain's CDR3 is CASSGPPDTQYS. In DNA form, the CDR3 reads TGTGCCAGCTCTGGTCCCCCAGATACGCAGTATTCT.

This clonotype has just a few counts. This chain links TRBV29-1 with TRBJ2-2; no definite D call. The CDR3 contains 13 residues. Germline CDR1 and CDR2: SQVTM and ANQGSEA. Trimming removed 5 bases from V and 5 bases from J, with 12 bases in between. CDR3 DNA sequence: TGCAGCGTTTGGCAGTACGGGACCGGGGAGCTGTTTTTT. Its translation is CSVWQYGTGELFF.

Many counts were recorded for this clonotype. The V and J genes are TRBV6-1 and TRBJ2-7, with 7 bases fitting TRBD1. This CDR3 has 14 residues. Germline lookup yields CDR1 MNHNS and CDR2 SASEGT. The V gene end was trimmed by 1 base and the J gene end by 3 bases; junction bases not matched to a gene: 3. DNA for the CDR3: TGTGCCAGCAGTGAAGGGGGACAGCTCTACGAGCAGTACTTC. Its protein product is CASSEGGQLYEQYF.

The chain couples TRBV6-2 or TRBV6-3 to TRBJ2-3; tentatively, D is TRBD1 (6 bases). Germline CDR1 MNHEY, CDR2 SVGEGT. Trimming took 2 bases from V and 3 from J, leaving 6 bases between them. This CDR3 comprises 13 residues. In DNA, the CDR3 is TGTGCCAGCAGTTACGGACAGACAGATACGCAGTATTTT. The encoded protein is CASSYGQTDTQYF.

The CDR3 sequence: CASSYFQGRATEAFF. CDR3 nucleotides: TGTGCCAGCAGTTACTTCCAGGGGAGGGCTACTGAAGCTTTCTTT. The chain joins TRBV6-5 to TRBJ1-1; D is perhaps TRBD1 (6 bases). The ends were cut back, 1 base at V and 5 bases at J, with 14 bases in the middle. The CDR3 contains 15 residues. The germline CDR1 and CDR2 sequences are MNHEY and SVGAGI.

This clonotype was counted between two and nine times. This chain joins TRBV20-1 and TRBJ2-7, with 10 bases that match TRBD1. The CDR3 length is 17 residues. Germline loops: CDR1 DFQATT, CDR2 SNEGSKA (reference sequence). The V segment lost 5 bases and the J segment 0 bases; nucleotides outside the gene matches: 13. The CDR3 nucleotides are TGCAGTGCTCAGGACAGGGGGAAAGAGAGTAGCTCCTACGAGCAGTACTTC. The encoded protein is CSAQDRGKESSSYEQYF.

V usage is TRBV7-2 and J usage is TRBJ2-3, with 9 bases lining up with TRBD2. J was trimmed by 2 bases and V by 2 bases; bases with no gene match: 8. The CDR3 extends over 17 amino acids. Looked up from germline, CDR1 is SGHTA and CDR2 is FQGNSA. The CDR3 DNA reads TGTGCCAGCAGCTTACCAGCGGGGGGCGGGAACACAGATACGCAGTATTTT. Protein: CASSLPAGGGNTDTQYF.

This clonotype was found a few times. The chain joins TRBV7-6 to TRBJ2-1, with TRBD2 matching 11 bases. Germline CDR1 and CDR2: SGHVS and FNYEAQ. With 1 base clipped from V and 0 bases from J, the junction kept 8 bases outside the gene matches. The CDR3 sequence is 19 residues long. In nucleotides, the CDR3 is TGTGCCAGCAGCTTAGTGGGTAGCGGGGGGGATAGCTCCTACAATGAGCAGTTCTTC. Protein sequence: CASSLVGSGGDSSYNEQFF.

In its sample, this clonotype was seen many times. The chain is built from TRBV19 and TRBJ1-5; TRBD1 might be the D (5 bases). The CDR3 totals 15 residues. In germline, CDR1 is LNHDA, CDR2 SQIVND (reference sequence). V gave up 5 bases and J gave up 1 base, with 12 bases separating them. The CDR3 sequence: CASSWGLISNQPQHF. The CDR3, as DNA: TGTGCCAGTAGTTGGGGACTGATAAGCAATCAGCCCCAGCATTTT.

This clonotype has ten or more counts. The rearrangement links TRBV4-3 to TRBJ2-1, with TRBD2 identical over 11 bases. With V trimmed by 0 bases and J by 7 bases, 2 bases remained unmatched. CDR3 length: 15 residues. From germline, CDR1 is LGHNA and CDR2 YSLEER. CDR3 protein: CASSQDSGGGNEQFF. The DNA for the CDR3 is TGCGCCAGCAGCCAAGATAGCGGGGGGGGAAATGAGCAGTTCTTC.

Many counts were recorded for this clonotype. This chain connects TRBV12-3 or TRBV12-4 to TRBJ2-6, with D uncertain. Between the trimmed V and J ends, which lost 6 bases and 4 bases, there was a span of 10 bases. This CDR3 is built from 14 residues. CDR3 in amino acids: CASSPSSGANVLTF. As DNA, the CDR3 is TGTGCCAGCAGCCCCAGTTCCGGGGCCAACGTCCTGACTTTC.

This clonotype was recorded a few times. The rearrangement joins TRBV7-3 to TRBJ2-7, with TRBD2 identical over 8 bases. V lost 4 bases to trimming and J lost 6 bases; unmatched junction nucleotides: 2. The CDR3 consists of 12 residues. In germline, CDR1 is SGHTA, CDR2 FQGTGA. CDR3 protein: CASSSREGEQYF. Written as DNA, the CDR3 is TGTGCCAGCAGCTCTCGGGAGGGCGAGCAGTACTTC.

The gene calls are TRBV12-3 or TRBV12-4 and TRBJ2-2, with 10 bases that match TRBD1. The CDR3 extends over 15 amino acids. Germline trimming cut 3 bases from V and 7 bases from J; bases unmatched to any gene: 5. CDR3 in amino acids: CASSLGTGVVGELFF. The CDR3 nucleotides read TGTGCCAGCAGTTTGGGGACAGGGGTCGTCGGGGAGCTGTTTTTT.

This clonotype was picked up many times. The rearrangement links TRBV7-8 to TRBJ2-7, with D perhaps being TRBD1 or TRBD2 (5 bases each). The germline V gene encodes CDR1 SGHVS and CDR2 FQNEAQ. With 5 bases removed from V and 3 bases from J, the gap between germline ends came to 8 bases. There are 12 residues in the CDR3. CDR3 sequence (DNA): TGTGCCAGCAGCGAGAGGGGCTACGAGCAGTACTTC. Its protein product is CASSERGYEQYF.

CDR3 in DNA: TGCGCCAGCAGCCTAGGGGGGGAGACGAACTATGGCTACACCTTC. Translation gives CASSLGGETNYGYTF. The chain has TRBV4-1 and TRBJ1-2; D is possibly TRBD1 (6 bases). V shed 4 bases and J shed 2 bases, with 14 bases lying between them. This CDR3 region has 15 residues. The germline CDR1 and CDR2 sequences are MGHRA and YSYEKL.